Listed below are T cell receptor beta chains from one sample, sequenced in a study of sequential checkpoint blockade in melanoma. The table came from immunoSEQ multiplex PCR; TCRdb's copy has only in-frame clones and leaves some out. This table has about 12,000 clones, about a quarter appearing once. The material sequenced was tumor tissue (inferred from file names), taken from a patient given nivolumab and ipilimumab in sequence. These TCRs come from a human donor with melanoma. Each CDR3 is given with its conserved first and last residue. Each record gives: J gene, D gene, clone size, V gene, CDR3 length, CDR3 DNA, CDR3 protein. A D gene is named only where the DNA matches it firmly. Size is stated for part of the rows, as once, few or many counts, or as a class when the clone is expanded.

j_call: TRBJ1-2; d_call: -; clone_size: few; v_call: TRBV6-8; cdr3_length: 13; cdr3_nt: TGTGCCAGCAGCCTACAGGAACGAGATGGCTACACCTTC; cdr3_aa: CASSLQERDGYTF
j_call: TRBJ2-7; d_call: -; clone_size: few; v_call: TRBV11-3; cdr3_length: 14; cdr3_nt: TGTGCCAGCAGCTTTTCCCCGGGATCCTACGAGCAGTACTTC; cdr3_aa: CASSFSPGSYEQYF
j_call: TRBJ2-6; d_call: -; clone_size: few; v_call: TRBV6-8; cdr3_length: 16; cdr3_nt: TGTGCCAGCAGTGGAGGCCGAATCTCTGGGGCCAACGTCCTGACTTTC; cdr3_aa: CASSGGRISGANVLTF
j_call: TRBJ1-2; d_call: -; clone_size: few; v_call: TRBV6-8; cdr3_length: 17; cdr3_nt: TGTGCCAGCAGTTACAAGGCCACTCCGAAGACTAACTATGGCTACACCTTC; cdr3_aa: CASSYKATPKTNYGYTF
j_call: TRBJ2-3; d_call: -; clone_size: -; v_call: TRBV12-5; cdr3_length: 17; cdr3_nt: TGTGCTAGTGGTTTGGTACCCCGGAGTCTTAGCACAGATACGCAGTATTTT; cdr3_aa: CASGLVPRSLSTDTQYF
j_call: TRBJ2-5; d_call: TRBD1; clone_size: -; v_call: TRBV29-1; cdr3_length: 18; cdr3_nt: TGCAGCGTTGAAGCGACAGGGACCCATTTTCAAGCCCAAGAGACCCAGTACTTC; cdr3_aa: CSVEATGTHFQAQETQYF
j_call: TRBJ2-2; d_call: TRBD2; clone_size: many; v_call: TRBV11-3; cdr3_length: 16; cdr3_nt: TGTGCCAGCAGCTTTGGACTAGCGGGGTTAACCGGGGAGCTGTTTTTT; cdr3_aa: CASSFGLAGLTGELFF
j_call: TRBJ1-1; d_call: -; clone_size: few; v_call: TRBV9; cdr3_length: 13; cdr3_nt: TGTGCCAGCAGCGTAGAGGGGGGACCTGAAGCTTTCTTT; cdr3_aa: CASSVEGGPEAFF
j_call: TRBJ2-2; d_call: -; clone_size: -; v_call: TRBV9; cdr3_length: 16; cdr3_nt: TGTGCCAGCAGCGTAGCAAGCGGGCTGAGGGCCGGGGAGCTGTTTTTT; cdr3_aa: CASSVASGLRAGELFF
j_call: TRBJ1-2; d_call: TRBD1; clone_size: -; v_call: TRBV9; cdr3_length: 16; cdr3_nt: TGTGCCAGCAGTGAGGGGACAGGGGTGGCTAACTATGGCTACACCTTC; cdr3_aa: CASSEGTGVANYGYTF
j_call: TRBJ1-5; d_call: -; clone_size: few; v_call: TRBV29-1; cdr3_length: 12; cdr3_nt: TGCAGCGCGGGCGCGTTTGGACAGCCCCAGCATTTT; cdr3_aa: CSAGAFGQPQHF